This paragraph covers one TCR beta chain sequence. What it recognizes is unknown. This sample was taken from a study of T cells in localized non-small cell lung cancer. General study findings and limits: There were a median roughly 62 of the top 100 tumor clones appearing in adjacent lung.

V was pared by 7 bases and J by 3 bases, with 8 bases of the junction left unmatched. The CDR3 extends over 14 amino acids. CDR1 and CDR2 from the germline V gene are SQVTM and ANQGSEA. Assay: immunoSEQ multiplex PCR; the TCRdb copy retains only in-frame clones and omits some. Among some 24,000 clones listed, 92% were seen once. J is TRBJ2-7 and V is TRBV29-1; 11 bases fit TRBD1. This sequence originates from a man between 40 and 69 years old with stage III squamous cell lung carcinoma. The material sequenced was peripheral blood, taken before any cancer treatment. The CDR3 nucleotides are TGCAGCGGCAAGACCGGGACAGGGGGCTACGAGCAGTACTTC. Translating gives CSGKTGTGGYEQYF.